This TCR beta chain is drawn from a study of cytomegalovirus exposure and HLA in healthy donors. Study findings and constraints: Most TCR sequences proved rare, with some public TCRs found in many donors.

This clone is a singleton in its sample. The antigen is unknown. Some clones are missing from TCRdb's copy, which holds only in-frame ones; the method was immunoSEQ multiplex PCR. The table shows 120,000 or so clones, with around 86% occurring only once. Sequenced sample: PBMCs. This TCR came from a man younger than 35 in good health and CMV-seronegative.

The CDR3 protein is CASRTGGYSNQPQHF. The CDR3 coding sequence is TGCGCCAGCCGCACAGGCGGCTATAGCAATCAGCCCCAGCATTTT. V and J are TRBV5-1 and TRBJ1-5, with D possibly TRBD1 on 5 matching bases. V gave up 7 bases and J gave up 0 bases, with 14 bases separating them. Germline V gene lookup returns CDR1 SGHRS and CDR2 YFSETQ. The CDR3 loop spans 15 amino acids.